Below, one T cell receptor (beta chain) is given with its context. The repertoire was sequenced with immunoSEQ multiplex PCR; TCRdb's copy has only in-frame clones and lacks some. Of 150,000 or so clones listed, about 95% are singletons. The CDR3 loop spans 15 amino acids. Germline values: CDR1 LNHDA, CDR2 SQIVND (reference sequence). V lost 7 bases and J lost 4; bases outside the gene matches: 12. The record originates from a study of control samples from healthy donors and cancer patients. The receptor comes from a man aged 55 to 70 with colorectal cancer. The sample was PBMCs. The rearrangement joins TRBV19 to TRBJ2-7; TRBD1 matches 8 bases. CDR3 sequence (DNA): TGTGCCAGTAAAAATCAGGGGGCAGGCCAATACGAGCAGTACTTC. It yields the protein CASKNQGAGQYEQYF.